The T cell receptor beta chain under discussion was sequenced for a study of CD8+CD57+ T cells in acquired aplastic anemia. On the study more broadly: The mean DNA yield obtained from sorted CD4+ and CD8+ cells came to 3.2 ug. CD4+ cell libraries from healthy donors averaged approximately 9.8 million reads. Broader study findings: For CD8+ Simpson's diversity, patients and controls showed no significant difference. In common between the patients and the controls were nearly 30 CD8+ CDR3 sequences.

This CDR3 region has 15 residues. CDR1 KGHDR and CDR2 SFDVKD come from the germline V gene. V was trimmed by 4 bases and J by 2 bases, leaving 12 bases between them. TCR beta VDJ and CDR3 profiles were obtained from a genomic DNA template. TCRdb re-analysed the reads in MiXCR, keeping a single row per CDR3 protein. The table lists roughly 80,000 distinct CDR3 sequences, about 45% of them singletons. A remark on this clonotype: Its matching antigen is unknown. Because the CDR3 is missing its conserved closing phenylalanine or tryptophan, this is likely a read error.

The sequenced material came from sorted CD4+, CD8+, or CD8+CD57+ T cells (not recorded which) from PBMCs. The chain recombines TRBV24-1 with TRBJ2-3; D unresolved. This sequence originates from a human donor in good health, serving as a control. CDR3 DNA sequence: TGTGCCACCAGTGACCTAACAGAGTCCACAGATACGCAGTATCTT. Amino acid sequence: CATSDLTESTDTQYL.